The next 9 T cell receptor beta chains were all read from a single sample in a study of technical replicates of blood from a handful of donors. The protocol was immunoSEQ multiplex PCR, while the TCRdb copy is restricted to in-frame clones and leaves out a portion. The profile shows roughly 85,000 clones, 94% of them singletons. The sequenced sample was T cells isolated from PBMCs. The receptors were gathered from a human donor in good health.

V usage is TRBV19 and J usage is TRBJ1-2; D uncertain. V lost 3 bases and J 9 bases, leaving 17 bases between the germline ends. CDR3 length equals 14 residues. The germline gives CDR1 LNHDA, CDR2 SQIVND (reference sequence). DNA of the CDR3: TGTGCCAGTAGTATGGAAGTGGAGGCAGGACGCTACACCTTC. Amino acid sequence: CASSMEVEAGRYTF.

The V gene is TRBV29-1, the J gene TRBJ2-7; TRBD2 matches at 11 bases. Germline loops: CDR1 SQVTM, CDR2 ANQGSEA. Trimming cost V 6 bases and J 3 bases; bases outside gene matches: 4. CDR3 size: 13 residues. The CDR3, as DNA: TGCAGCGTGCGACTAGCGGGACGCTACGAGCAGTACTTC. Translating gives CSVRLAGRYEQYF.

This clone was detected only a few times. V gene TRBV15 combines with J gene TRBJ1-1, with D possibly TRBD1 on 6 matching bases. Trimming shortened V by 5 bases and J by 9 bases, and 13 bases separated the two germline ends. The CDR3 has 12 amino acids. The germline V gene has CDR1 LNHNV and CDR2 YYDKDF (reference sequence). The CDR3, as DNA: TGTGCCACCAGCGGTAGAACAGGGAAAGCTTTCTTT. This codes for CATSGRTGKAFF.

Remarks on this clone: Additional DNA sequences in this sample encode the identical CDR3. V is TRBV5-1 and J is TRBJ2-7; 11 bases are shared with TRBD1. The V segment lost 2 bases and the J segment 0 bases; nucleotides outside the gene matches: 1. Germline assignment: CDR1 SGHRS and CDR2 YFSETQ. There are 15 residues in the CDR3. CDR3 coding DNA: TGCGCCAGCAGCTTAGGACAGGGGGCCTCCTACGAGCAGTACTTC. This encodes CASSLGQGASYEQYF.

The chain has TRBV5-1 and TRBJ2-5; D uncertain. V was clipped by 0 bases and J by 4 bases, with 13 bases between them. There are 15 residues in the CDR3. Germline CDR1 SGHRS, CDR2 YFSETQ. The CDR3 nucleotides read TGCGCCAGCAGCTTGGGACCGAGGCATGGAGAGACCCAGTACTTC. This encodes CASSLGPRHGETQYF.

The CDR3 reads CASSTTGVSYNEQFF. In nucleotides, the CDR3 is TGCGCCAGCAGCACGACAGGGGTTTCCTACAATGAGCAGTTCTTC. The chain couples TRBV5-1 to TRBJ2-1; 8 bases agree with TRBD1. Trimming took 4 bases from V and 1 from J; bases not matched to a gene: 4. CDR3 length: 15 residues. Germline V gene lookup returns CDR1 SGHRS and CDR2 YFSETQ.

The gene calls are TRBV28 and TRBJ1-1; a possible D gene is TRBD1 (6 bases). This CDR3 comprises 17 residues. Germline-derived CDR1 and CDR2 are MDHEN and SYDVKM. Trimming pared 2 bases from V and 0 bases from J, leaving 16 bases between. The CDR3 sequence is CASSLPGGVAMNTEAFF. The CDR3, as DNA: TGTGCCAGCAGTTTACCGGGGGGCGTAGCCATGAACACTGAAGCTTTCTTT.

The CDR3 nucleotides are TGTGCCAGCAGTCCTCGGGGGACAGGGGACGGGCAGCCCCAGCATTTT. The encoded protein is CASSPRGTGDGQPQHF. J is TRBJ1-5 and V is TRBV28, with TRBD1 matching over 10 bases. The V segment lost 5 bases and the J segment 7 bases; nucleotides outside the gene matches: 11. The CDR3 is 16 residues long. CDR1 MDHEN and CDR2 SYDVKM come from the germline V gene.

The chain employs TRBV5-6 and TRBJ2-3; D is possibly TRBD2 (5 bases). Germline CDR1 SGHDT, CDR2 YYEEEE. The CDR3 is 15 residues long. V gave up 0 bases and J gave up 1 base, with 9 bases separating them. The CDR3 region is CASSLGAAGTDTQYF. The CDR3 DNA follows: TGTGCCAGCAGCTTGGGGGCAGCGGGCACAGATACGCAGTATTTT.